This TCR beta chain was found in a study of T cells in Graves' hyperthyroidism and ophthalmopathy. Amplified regions were TCR beta CDR3 sequences from RNA transcripts. Carried out on the TCR CDR3, a first-round RT-PCR used the HTBI primer set. TCRdb itself ran the multiplex PCR reads through MiXCR, one entry per CDR3 protein. This table has about 380,000 distinct CDR3 sequences, approximately 18% appearing once. There are many counts of this clonotype. The CDR3 contains 14 residues. The ends were cut back, 2 bases at V and 5 bases at J, with 12 bases in the middle. Germline assignment: CDR1 MNHNS and CDR2 SASEGT.

Material for sequencing was blood. V and J are TRBV6-1 and TRBJ2-5; D is possibly TRBD2 (5 bases). The source is a man between 18 and 29 years old with Graves' ophthalmopathy. The CDR3 is CASSERPREETQYF. Written as DNA, the CDR3 is TGTGCCAGCAGTGAACGACCGAGGGAGGAGACCCAGTACTTC.